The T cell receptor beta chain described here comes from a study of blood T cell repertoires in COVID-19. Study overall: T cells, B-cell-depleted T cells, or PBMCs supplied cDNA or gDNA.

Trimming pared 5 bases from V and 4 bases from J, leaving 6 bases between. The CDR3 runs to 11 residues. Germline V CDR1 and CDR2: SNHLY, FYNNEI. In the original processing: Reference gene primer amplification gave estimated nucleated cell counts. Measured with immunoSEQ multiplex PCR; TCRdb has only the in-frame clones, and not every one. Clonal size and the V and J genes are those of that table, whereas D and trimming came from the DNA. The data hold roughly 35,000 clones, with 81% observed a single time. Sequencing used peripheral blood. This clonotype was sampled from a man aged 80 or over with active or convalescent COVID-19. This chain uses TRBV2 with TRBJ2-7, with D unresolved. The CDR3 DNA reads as TGTGCCAGCAGTCTAAATTACGAGCAGTACTTC. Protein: CASSLNYEQYF.